Listed here are 31 T cell receptor beta chains from one sample, sequenced in a study of cytomegalovirus exposure and HLA in healthy donors. Primers included in the PCR were 60 Vbeta and 13 Jbeta primers. The assay was immunoSEQ multiplex PCR, and TCRdb's table has in-frame clones only and misses some. The sample has 90,000 to 110,000 clones, 83% seen once. What was sequenced was PBMCs. These receptors were obtained from a man between 18 and 29 years old in good health and CMV-seronegative.

This sequence joins TRBV11-3 and TRBJ2-3; 8 bases line up with TRBD2. This CDR3 comprises 15 residues. J lost 0 bases, V lost 5 bases, and 4 bases had no gene match. From germline, CDR1 is SGHNT and CDR2 YENEEA. The CDR3 region is CASSPTSASTDTQYF. CDR3 nucleotide sequence: TGTGCCAGCAGCCCGACTAGCGCCAGCACAGATACGCAGTATTTT. Based on the CDR3 plus reference TRBV11-3 and TRBJ2-3, the full variable domain is EAGVVQSPRYKIIEKKQPVAFWCNPISGHNTLYWYLQNLGQGPELLIRYENEEAVDDSQLPKDRFSAERLKGVDSTLKIQPAELGDSAVYLCASSPTSASTDTQYFGPGTRLTVL.

The V gene is TRBV7-8, the J gene TRBJ2-1, with TRBD2 matching over 14 bases. After removal of 5 bases from V and 9 bases from J, the junction contained 9 bases not matched to a gene. The germline gives CDR1 SGHVS, CDR2 FQNEAQ. The CDR3 runs to 16 residues. CDR3 sequence (DNA): TGTGCCAGCAGCCTCGGGACTAGCGGGAGCAGAAGTGAGCAGTTCTTC. Encoded protein: CASSLGTSGSRSEQFF.

The genes are TRBV12-5 and TRBJ2-1; 12 bases match TRBD2. CDR1 is LGHNT and CDR2 is FRNRAP in the germline V gene. CDR3 length: 15 residues. The V segment lost 4 bases and the J segment 8 bases; nucleotides outside the gene matches: 6. The CDR3 sequence is CASGSGLAGLDEQFF. The CDR3 bases are TGTGCTAGTGGTTCCGGACTAGCGGGATTGGATGAGCAGTTCTTC. Drawing the rest from reference TRBV12-5 and TRBJ2-1, the complete variable domain is DARVTQTPRHKVTEMGQEVTMRCQPILGHNTVFWYRQTMMQGLELLAYFRNRAPLDDSGMPKDRFSAEMPDATLATLKIQPSEPRDSAVYFCASGSGLAGLDEQFFGPGTRLTVL.

The genes are TRBV25-1 and TRBJ2-5; maybe TRBD2 (6 bases). V was pared by 5 bases and J by 0 bases, with 13 bases between. CDR1 MGHDK and CDR2 SYGVNS come from the germline V gene. This CDR3 region has 15 residues. CDR3 in amino acids: CASSNTGTYQETQYF. DNA for the CDR3: TGTGCCAGCAGTAACACCGGGACTTACCAAGAGACCCAGTACTTC.

The CDR3 protein is CASSQPNSGGYSYEQYF. CDR3 sequence (DNA): TGCGCCAGCAGCCAACCAAATTCGGGAGGTTACTCCTACGAGCAGTACTTC. This chain connects TRBV5-1 to TRBJ2-7, with 7 bases that match TRBD2. CDR3 length equals 17 residues. Trimming cost V 4 bases and J 0 bases; bases outside gene matches: 13. Germline values: CDR1 SGHRS, CDR2 YFSETQ.

The chain uses TRBV27 and TRBJ2-7, with 8 bases fitting TRBD2. This CDR3 is 15 amino acids long. Germline CDR1 MNHEY, CDR2 SMNVEV (reference sequence). The trim removed 0 bases at V and 4 bases at J, leaving 5 bases unmatched. The DNA for the CDR3 is TGTGCCAGCAGTTTATCGGGGCTAGCGGGTTACGAGCAGTACTTC. Translation gives CASSLSGLAGYEQYF.

This chain links TRBV14 with TRBJ2-1; 9 bases agree with TRBD1. In germline, CDR1 is SGHDN, CDR2 FVKESK. Unmatched junction bases numbered 11, after V lost 4 bases and J lost 7 bases. The length of the CDR3 is 16 residues. Here the CDR3 DNA reads TGTGCCAGCAGCCTAAGGACCGGGACAGGGTCAAATGAGCAGTTCTTC. It encodes CASSLRTGTGSNEQFF. Full variable domain (outside the CDR3, taken from reference TRBV14 and TRBJ2-1): EAGVTQFPSHSVIEKGQTVTLRCDPISGHDNLYWYRRVMGKEIKFLLHFVKESKQDESGMPNNRFLAERTGGTYSTLKVQPAELEDSGVYFCASSLRTGTGSNEQFFGPGTRLTVL.

This chain uses TRBV19 with TRBJ2-3; possibly TRBD2 for D (7 bases). The CDR3 consists of 16 residues. Germline CDR1 and CDR2: LNHDA and SQIVND (reference sequence). V lost 10 bases to trimming and J lost 3 bases, with 23 bases between them. CDR3 DNA: TGTGCCACCGGCAGGGGAGGGGTCTTGGTTACAGATACGCAGTATTTT. It codes for CATGRGGVLVTDTQYF.

This clone was picked up a small number of times. The J gene is TRBJ2-2, the V gene TRBV4-3; TRBD2 matches at 10 bases. Germline-derived CDR1 and CDR2 are LGHNA and YSLEER. The junction had 14 bases not matched to a gene; V was cut back by 3 bases and J by 7 bases. The CDR3 sequence is 18 residues long. The CDR3 nucleotides read TGCGCCAGCAGCCAGATCCGAAGGGTAGCGGGAGGTAGCGGGGAGCTGTTTTTT. As protein: CASSQIRRVAGGSGELFF.

Details on this clone: This specimen includes other DNA sequences encoding the same CDR3. This rearrangement joins TRBV18 to TRBJ2-7; tentatively, D is TRBD1 (5 bases). Trimming took 2 bases from V and 3 from J, leaving 5 bases between them. This CDR3 spans 12 amino acids. Germline loops: CDR1 KGHSH, CDR2 LQKENI. CDR3 region: CASSPRGYEQYF. CDR3 coding DNA: TGTGCCAGCTCACCAAGGGGCTACGAGCAGTACTTC.

This clone was observed once. This chain links TRBV20-1 with TRBJ2-1, with 7 bases that match TRBD2. The CDR3 has 11 residues. V lost 1 base to trimming and J lost 12 bases; unmatched junction nucleotides: 3. Germline V gene data show CDR1 as DFQATT and CDR2 as SNEGSKA (reference sequence). This chain's CDR3 is CSARVGRGQFF. The CDR3 DNA sequence: TGCAGTGCTAGAGTTGGGAGGGGGCAGTTCTTC.

This clone was detected only once. The genes are TRBV28 and TRBJ1-2; 8 bases fit TRBD1. Germline-derived CDR1 and CDR2 are MDHEN and SYDVKM. V dropped 7 bases and J dropped 4; count of bases not matched to a gene: 8. The CDR3 totals 14 residues. CDR3 sequence (DNA): TGTGCCAGCAACCAAGGACAGGGCCCCTATGGCTACACCTTC. This translates into CASNQGQGPYGYTF.

CDR3 residues: CASSLRGAYNEQFF. The CDR3 nucleotides read TGTGCCAGCAGCTTGCGGGGGGCTTACAATGAGCAGTTCTTC. J is TRBJ2-1 and V is TRBV5-6; D might be TRBD2 (7 bases). Germline CDR1 is SGHDT and CDR2 is YYEEEE. This CDR3 region has 14 residues. Between the trimmed V and J ends, which lost 1 base and 4 bases, there was a span of 9 bases.

The genes are TRBV19 and TRBJ1-2; 8 positions match TRBD1. The V and J ends lost 10 bases and 4 bases, in that order; junction bases with no gene match: 2. This CDR3 has 11 residues. Germline values: CDR1 LNHDA, CDR2 SQIVND (reference sequence). The CDR3 DNA reads as TGTGCCACAGGGACAGGCTATGGCTACACCTTC. Amino acids: CATGTGYGYTF.

The chain links TRBV19 to TRBJ2-7, with a tentative D call TRBD1 (5 bases). The length of the CDR3 is 14 residues. The germline V gene encodes CDR1 LNHDA and CDR2 SQIVND (reference sequence). V shed 6 bases and J shed 3 bases, with 15 bases lying between them. The CDR3 DNA reads as TGTGCCAGTAGCACTAAGGGGTGGGACTACGAGCAGTACTTC. This sequence encodes CASSTKGWDYEQYF. Variable domain in full (rest from reference TRBV19 and TRBJ2-7): DGGITQSPKYLFRKEGQNVTLSCEQNLNHDAMYWYRQDPGQGLRLIYYSQIVNDFQKGDIAEGYSVSREKKESFPLTVTSAQKNPTAFYLCASSTKGWDYEQYFGPGTRLTVT.

This chain links TRBV18 with TRBJ2-3; 8 nucleotides align to TRBD1. The CDR3 extends over 16 amino acids. The junction had 7 bases not matched to a gene; V was cut back by 2 bases and J by 3 bases. The germline CDR1 and CDR2 sequences are KGHSH and LQKENI. CDR3 bases: TGTGCCAGCTCACCAGTGGCAGGGGGCATGACAGATACGCAGTATTTT. Encoded protein: CASSPVAGGMTDTQYF.

V usage is TRBV7-2 and J usage is TRBJ2-5; TRBD2 matches 7 bases. The CDR3 runs 14 residues. V lost 5 bases, J lost 4 bases, and 7 bases stayed unmatched. CDR1 and CDR2 from the germline V gene are SGHTA and FQGNSA. The CDR3 region is CASSPMGGGETQYF. In DNA, the CDR3 is TGTGCCAGCAGCCCAATGGGGGGGGGAGAGACCCAGTACTTC.

This clone was observed once. The J gene is TRBJ2-5, the V gene TRBV4-1; D possibly corresponds to TRBD2 (5 bases). The CDR3 covers 15 residues. Trimming shortened V by 4 bases and J by 5 bases, and 17 bases separated the two germline ends. CDR1 MGHRA and CDR2 YSYEKL come from the germline V gene. CDR3 loop: CASSRERLFGETQYF. In DNA, the CDR3 is TGCGCCAGCAGCCGGGAACGACTATTTGGTGAGACCCAGTACTTC.

V is TRBV5-6 and J is TRBJ2-3, with D possibly matching TRBD1 (6 bases). The CDR3 has 16 amino acids. Germline CDR1 SGHDT, CDR2 YYEEEE. V lost 5 bases and J lost 0, with 16 bases in between. CDR3 loop: CASRGALLFSTDTQYF. CDR3 DNA: TGTGCCAGCAGGGGGGCACTTCTTTTTAGCACAGATACGCAGTATTTT. Based on the CDR3 plus reference TRBV5-6 and TRBJ2-3, the full variable domain is DAGVTQSPTHLIKTRGQQVTLRCSPKSGHDTVSWYQQALGQGPQFIFQYYEEEERQRGNFPDRFSGHQFPNYSSELNVNALLLGDSALYLCASRGALLFSTDTQYFGPGTRLTVL.

The chain has TRBV4-3 and TRBJ2-7; 7 bases align to TRBD2. V shed 0 bases and J 5 bases; nucleotides not matched to a gene: 22. Germline V gene lookup returns CDR1 LGHNA and CDR2 YSLEER. The CDR3 runs 20 residues. CDR3 protein: CASSQEGVGLAAEPSNEQYF. For the CDR3, the DNA is TGCGCCAGCAGCCAAGAAGGCGTGGGCCTAGCGGCCGAACCGTCCAACGAGCAGTACTTC.

The chain is built from TRBV6-5 and TRBJ1-3; 9 bases match TRBD1. The ends lost 5 bases at V and 4 bases at J; junction bases unmatched: 6. The CDR3 has 15 amino acids. The germline V gene has CDR1 MNHEY and CDR2 SVGAGI. The CDR3 loop reads CASSGYRGQGNTIYF. The DNA of the CDR3 is TGTGCCAGCAGTGGATACAGGGGGCAAGGAAACACCATATATTTT.

This chain joins TRBV5-1 and TRBJ2-2, with a possible D match to TRBD1 (6 bases). The V and J ends lost 8 bases and 2 bases respectively, with 13 bases between them. Germline V lookup: CDR1 SGHRS, CDR2 YFSETQ. There are 14 residues in the CDR3. This CDR3 is CASRPQGNTGELFF. The CDR3 nucleotides read TGCGCCAGTCGCCCACAGGGAAACACCGGGGAGCTGTTTTTT.

V is TRBV2 and J is TRBJ2-1, with TRBD2 matching over 8 bases. Unmatched junction bases numbered 5, after V lost 6 bases and J lost 7 bases. The length of the CDR3 is 13 residues. Germline-derived CDR1 and CDR2 are SNHLY and FYNNEI. In nucleotides, the CDR3 is TGTGCCAGCAGCCTTGGACTAGCAAATGAGCAGTTCTTC. Translating it yields CASSLGLANEQFF.

This sequence joins TRBV28 and TRBJ2-1; 14 bases are a match to TRBD2. Germline loops: CDR1 MDHEN, CDR2 SYDVKM. There are 16 residues in the CDR3. Unmatched junction bases numbered 1, after V lost 2 bases and J lost 4 bases. CDR3 in DNA: TGTGCCAGCAGTTTAGGACTAGCGGGAGGATACAATGAGCAGTTCTTC. Its protein is CASSLGLAGGYNEQFF.

Only one count was recorded for this clone. V is TRBV11-2 and J is TRBJ2-5; TRBD1 is a possible D gene (5 bases). The germline V gene encodes CDR1 SGHAT and CDR2 FQNNGV. Trimming left V 2 bases short and J 7 bases short, with 20 bases between. This CDR3 has 16 residues. The CDR3 nucleotides read TGTGCCAGCAGCTTATCTTCCGGATTATTTCAGGGGACCCAGTACTTC. This translates into CASSLSSGLFQGTQYF.

The V call is TRBV6-5, the J call TRBJ2-7; 9 bases are a match to TRBD2. The CDR3 has 15 amino acids. Germline assignment: CDR1 MNHEY and CDR2 SVGAGI. V lost 4 bases and J lost 5; bases outside the gene matches: 9. The CDR3 region is CASSSETVAGDEQYF. The CDR3 coding sequence is TGTGCCAGCAGTTCCGAGACGGTAGCGGGAGACGAGCAGTACTTC.

The chain combines TRBV29-1 with TRBJ1-1; weak D call: TRBD1 (5 bases). V shed 7 bases and J shed 1 base, with 10 bases lying between them. CDR1 is SQVTM, CDR2 ANQGSEA, per germline. The CDR3 runs 12 residues. This chain's CDR3 is CSAAGGNTEAFF. The CDR3 DNA follows: TGCAGCGCCGCGGGGGGGAACACTGAAGCTTTCTTT.

The V and J genes are TRBV2 and TRBJ1-5; perhaps TRBD1 as D (6 bases). Germline CDR1 and CDR2: SNHLY and FYNNEI. The CDR3 length is 16 residues. The V gene lost 4 bases and the J gene lost 0 bases, with 13 bases spanning the gap. The CDR3 nucleotides read TGTGCCAGCAGTGGACCACAGGGATATAGCAATCAGCCCCAGCATTTT. It codes for CASSGPQGYSNQPQHF.

The chain couples TRBV5-1 to TRBJ2-7; 7 positions match TRBD1. V was pared by 4 bases and J by 2 bases, with 6 bases of the junction left unmatched. In germline, CDR1 is SGHRS, CDR2 YFSETQ. This CDR3 contains 14 residues. CDR3: CASSPWDRTYEQYF. The DNA of the CDR3 is TGCGCCAGCAGCCCCTGGGACAGAACCTACGAGCAGTACTTC.

In the case of this clone: An end of the junction does not agree with germline; a read error may underlie this. The chain employs TRBV7-9 and TRBJ2-7; maybe TRBD2 (5 bases). The CDR3 has 17 amino acids. The germline V gene has CDR1 SEHNR and CDR2 FQNEAQ (reference sequence). The CDR3 loop reads CSSSLDTGRPGSYEQYF. CDR3 coding DNA: TGTTCCAGCAGCTTAGATACTGGCAGACCGGGGTCCTACGAGCAGTACTTC.

CDR3 bases: TGTGCCAGCAGTTTATCGCAGGGGGCGCGACAGCCCCAGCATTTT. This encodes CASSLSQGARQPQHF. V and J are TRBV28 and TRBJ1-5; TRBD1 matches 8 bases. Unmatched junction bases numbered 6, after V lost 1 base and J lost 7 bases. CDR1 is MDHEN and CDR2 is SYDVKM in the germline V gene. The CDR3 covers 15 residues.